The present T cell receptor beta chain was sequenced within a study of early T cells in non-severe SARS-CoV-2 infection. Findings and caveats of the study: Comparison of clonotypes with VDJdb favored anti-spike CD8 responses while missing private and CD4 specificities.

On this clonotype: The target antigen is unknown.

Molecules of cDNA were individually given unique molecular identifiers that were attached to them. TCRdb itself ran the 5' RACE reads through MiXCR, one entry per CDR3 protein. The data contain roughly 50,000 distinct CDR3 sequences, 8% to 10% of them singletons. This CDR3 comprises 13 residues. With 9 bases removed from V and 4 bases from J, the gap between germline ends came to 15 bases. Germline CDR1 reads SNHLY; CDR2 reads FYNNEI. The sequencing input was whole blood. The origin of this receptor is an adult who was a healthcare worker with PCR-confirmed SARS-CoV-2 infection or an uninfected control (not recorded which). The J gene is TRBJ2-5, the V gene TRBV2; tentatively, D is TRBD2 (7 bases). The CDR3 is CARTGGRGETQYF. CDR3 DNA sequence: TGTGCCAGAACGGGGGGCCGGGGAGAGACCCAGTACTTC.